Presented here are 15 T cell receptor beta chains from one specimen sequenced in a study of early T cells in non-severe SARS-CoV-2 infection. TCRdb re-called the 5' RACE reads with MiXCR, one entry per CDR3 protein. The sample has roughly 50,000 distinct CDR3 sequences, approximately 8.1% seen once. Sequenced input: whole blood. The source is an adult who was a healthcare worker with PCR-confirmed SARS-CoV-2 infection or an uninfected control (not recorded which).

This clonotype turned up a few times. The chain joins TRBV9 to TRBJ2-5, with 12 positions matching TRBD2. V shed 1 base, J shed 5 bases, and the junction held 6 bases outside the gene matches. Germline loops: CDR1 SGDLS, CDR2 YYNGEE. This CDR3 comprises 16 residues. CDR3 region: CASSVTTSGGSETQYF. CDR3 bases: TGTGCCAGCAGCGTAACGACTAGCGGGGGATCGGAGACCCAGTACTTC.

In this sample, this clonotype turned up many times. The chain combines TRBV4-1 with TRBJ2-2, with 9 bases matching TRBD1. The CDR3 has 12 amino acids. Trimming took 3 bases from V and 13 from J; bases not matched to a gene: 3. CDR1 and CDR2 (germline): MGHRA, YSYEKL. The CDR3 coding sequence is TGCGCCAGCAGCCACGGGACAGGGTTGCTGTTTTTT. Translation gives CASSHGTGLLFF.

This clonotype has just a few counts. J is TRBJ2-1 and V is TRBV9; TRBD2 aligns across 12 bases. This CDR3 is built from 15 residues. Germline lookup yields CDR1 SGDLS and CDR2 YYNGEE. V was clipped by 3 bases and J by 8 bases; unmatched bases: 6. Written as DNA, the CDR3 is TGTGCCAGCAGCGCCCGACTAGCGGGGGCGGATGAGCAGTTCTTC. Residues: CASSARLAGADEQFF.

This clonotype came up a few times. The CDR3 reads CASSSPGRNTGELFF. In DNA form, the CDR3 reads TGTGCCAGCAGCTCACCGGGACGGAACACCGGGGAGCTGTTTTTT. The chain combines TRBV11-2 with TRBJ2-2; either TRBD1 or TRBD2 may fit D (5 bases each). The germline V gene encodes CDR1 SGHAT and CDR2 FQNNGV. V lost 4 bases, J lost 1 base, and 10 bases lay in between. CDR3 length: 15 amino acids.

This clonotype was counted only a few times. The chain recombines TRBV29-1 with TRBJ2-3; no clear D gene. With 3 bases removed from V and 2 bases from J, the gap between germline ends came to 0 bases. The CDR3 spans 10 residues. Per the germline V gene, CDR1 is SQVTM and CDR2 is ANQGSEA. The CDR3 DNA sequence: TGCAGCGTTGACACAGATACGCAGTATTTT. Its protein is CSVDTDTQYF.

The table lists this clonotype with a few counts. V and J are TRBV27 and TRBJ2-3, with TRBD2 matching 7 bases. J gave up 4 bases and V 5 bases, and 9 bases lay outside the gene matches. Germline CDR1 is MNHEY and CDR2 is SMNVEV (reference sequence). The CDR3 consists of 15 residues. The DNA of the CDR3 is TGTGCCAGCAGTACCCGTGGAGGGAGGGCAGATACGCAGTATTTT. This codes for CASSTRGGRADTQYF.

Only a few counts were recorded for this clonotype. This chain uses TRBV3-1 with TRBJ1-6; 10 bases are a match to TRBD1. The V gene's germline CDR1 is LGHDT and CDR2 YNNKEL (reference sequence). The CDR3 sequence is 16 residues long. J lost 6 bases, V lost 0 bases, and 2 bases had no gene match. In DNA form, the CDR3 reads TGTGCCAGCAGCCAAGATAGGGACAGGGGTAATTCACCCCTCCACTTT. This gives the protein CASSQDRDRGNSPLHF.

This clonotype was seen many times. This chain connects TRBV29-1 to TRBJ1-1; D gene uncertain. V gave up 6 bases and J gave up 1 base, with 9 bases separating them. Germline CDR1 SQVTM, CDR2 ANQGSEA. The CDR3 runs 12 residues. CDR3: CSVARENTEAFF. The CDR3 DNA reads as TGCAGCGTGGCTAGGGAGAACACTGAAGCTTTCTTT.

The genes are TRBV6-6 and TRBJ2-5; 10 positions match TRBD2. The CDR3 totals 20 residues. V lost 0 bases to trimming and J lost 3 bases; unmatched junction nucleotides: 16. The germline V gene has CDR1 MNHNY and CDR2 SVGAGI (reference sequence). CDR3 in amino acids: CASSYSALAGGPGKKETQYF. The CDR3 DNA reads as TGTGCCAGCAGTTACTCGGCGTTAGCGGGGGGTCCCGGGAAAAAAGAGACCCAGTACTTC.

This clonotype was counted at least ten times. The chain joins TRBV5-1 to TRBJ1-6, with TRBD1 matching over 9 bases. The CDR3 consists of 14 residues. The trim removed 3 bases at V and 11 bases at J, leaving 6 bases unmatched. From germline, CDR1 is SGHRS and CDR2 YFSETQ. The CDR3 DNA reads TGCGCCAGCAGCTCGGGACAGGGCGGACCACCCCTCCACTTT. It is translated as CASSSGQGGPPLHF.

This clonotype was detected many times. The gene calls are TRBV7-9 and TRBJ1-2; 10 nucleotides match TRBD1. CDR3 length: 16 amino acids. CDR1 is SEHNR, CDR2 FQNEAQ, per germline (reference sequence). The trim removed 1 base at V and 2 bases at J, leaving 4 bases unmatched. In nucleotides, the CDR3 is TGTGCCAGCAGCTTAGATTCGGGACAGGGGAACTATGGCTACACCTTC. Protein sequence: CASSLDSGQGNYGYTF.

This clonotype was picked up many times. V gene TRBV19 combines with J gene TRBJ2-2; 8 positions agree with TRBD1. Germline values: CDR1 LNHDA, CDR2 SQIVND (reference sequence). The CDR3 length is 15 residues. With V trimmed by 7 bases and J by 4 bases, 8 bases remained unmatched. For the CDR3, the DNA is TGTGCCAGTACCATTCGGACAGGGAGCACCGGGGAGCTGTTTTTT. This encodes CASTIRTGSTGELFF.

In this sample, this clonotype turned up many times. The chain recombines TRBV7-9 with TRBJ2-5; D uncertain. The length of the CDR3 is 14 residues. Germline V gene sequence: CDR1 SEHNR, CDR2 FQNEAQ (reference sequence). Trimming removed 1 base at V and 0 bases at J, with 6 bases between. Here the CDR3 DNA reads TGTGCCAGCAGCTTAGAAAGGTACCAAGAGACCCAGTACTTC. This gives the protein CASSLERYQETQYF.

In this sample, this clonotype turned up many times. The V call is TRBV19, the J call TRBJ1-5; 8 bases are a match to TRBD1. Germline values: CDR1 LNHDA, CDR2 SQIVND (reference sequence). Trimming at V came to 4 bases and at J to 2 bases, leaving 4 bases not matched to a gene. The CDR3 extends over 15 amino acids. The DNA for the CDR3 is TGTGCCAGTAGTACCGACAGGGGCGGCAATCAGCCCCAGCATTTT. Protein sequence: CASSTDRGGNQPQHF. Together with reference TRBV19 and TRBJ1-5, the CDR3 gives the full variable domain: DGGITQSPKYLFRKEGQNVTLSCEQNLNHDAMYWYRQDPGQGLRLIYYSQIVNDFQKGDIAEGYSVSREKKESFPLTVTSAQKNPTAFYLCASSTDRGGNQPQHFGDGTRLSIL.

This clonotype was picked up many times. The V gene is TRBV11-2, the J gene TRBJ2-7; D not certain. The germline CDR1 and CDR2 sequences are SGHAT and FQNNGV. CDR3 length: 15 residues. V lost 5 bases and J lost 2, with 16 bases in between. The CDR3 DNA is TGTGCCAGCAGCCTAATTACGACTTTTACCTACGAGCAGTACTTC. As protein: CASSLITTFTYEQYF.